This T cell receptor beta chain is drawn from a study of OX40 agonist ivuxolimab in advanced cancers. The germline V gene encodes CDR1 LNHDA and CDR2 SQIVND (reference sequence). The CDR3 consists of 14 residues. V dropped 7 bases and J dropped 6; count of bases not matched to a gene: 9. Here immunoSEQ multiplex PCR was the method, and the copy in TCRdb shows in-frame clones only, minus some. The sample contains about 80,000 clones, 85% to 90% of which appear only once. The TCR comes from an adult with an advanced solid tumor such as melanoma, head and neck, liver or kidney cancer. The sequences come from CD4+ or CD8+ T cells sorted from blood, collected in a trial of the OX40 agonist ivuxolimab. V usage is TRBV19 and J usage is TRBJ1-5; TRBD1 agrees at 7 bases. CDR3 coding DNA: TGTGCCAGTATGGTGCAGGGGGGACGTCAGCCCCAGCATTTT. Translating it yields CASMVQGGRQPQHF. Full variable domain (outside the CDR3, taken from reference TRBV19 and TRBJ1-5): DGGITQSPKYLFRKEGQNVTLSCEQNLNHDAMYWYRQDPGQGLRLIYYSQIVNDFQKGDIAEGYSVSREKKESFPLTVTSAQKNPTAFYLCASMVQGGRQPQHFGDGTRLSIL.